The 14 T cell receptor beta chains in this list originate from one sample, sequenced in a study of T cell clonality in common variable immunodeficiency. Study findings and constraints: Fewer deletions and N-nucleotide insertions were reportedly seen in common variable immunodeficiency TCR beta sequences.

Sequencing used immunoSEQ multiplex PCR; TCRdb keeps in-frame clones, though not all of them. Recorded here are 40,000 to 50,000 clones, none singletons. These TCRs' antigens remain unknown. The sample taken for sequencing was peripheral blood mononuclear cells. All receptors come from a human donor with common variable immunodeficiency.

The table lists this clone with a few counts. One end of the junction varies from germline; a read error may be responsible. Incomplete CDR3 DNA: TGTGCTAGCAGCTTAAGTCCGCGAAATGAG. This codes for CASSLSPRNE. The CDR3 in full is CASSLSPRNEQFF. V and J are TRBV7-7 and TRBJ2-1; D ambiguous. The observed sequence ends 3 residues before the CDR3 terminus, with the missing tail filled in from the germline J gene. This CDR3 region has 13 residues. CDR1 is SSHAT, CDR2 FNYEAQ, per germline (reference sequence).

As concerns this clone: The CDR3 end lies 3 residues beyond the end of the read and is filled in from the germline J gene. V and J are TRBV2 and TRBJ1-4; 8 bases are a match to TRBD1. V shed 9 bases, J shed 7 bases, and the junction held 4 bases outside the gene matches. Germline CDR1 SNHLY, CDR2 FYNNEI. The CDR3 consists of 12 residues. CDR3 residues: CASRTGGEKLFF. The part of the CDR3 DNA that was read is TGTGCCAGTCGCACAGGGGGTGAAAAA.

Concerning this clone: The observed sequence ends 3 residues before the CDR3 terminus, with the missing tail filled in from the germline J gene. This chain links TRBV7-7 with TRBJ2-2; D uncertain. The CDR3 consists of 12 residues. Trimming stripped 4 bases from V and 8 bases from J, with 8 bases between. CDR1 and CDR2 (germline): SSHAT, FNYEAQ (reference sequence). The sequenced CDR3 bases are TGTGCCAGCAGCTCACCAAGGGGGGAG. Its translation is CASSSPRGE. The complete CDR3 sequence is CASSSPRGELFF.

This clone was observed at least ten times. The sequence runs out 3 residues before the end of the CDR3; the remainder is reconstructed from the germline J gene. The chain employs TRBV2 and TRBJ2-7; D perhaps matches TRBD1 (6 bases). Trimming stripped 3 bases from V and 1 base from J, with 13 bases between. The CDR3 is 15 amino acids. Germline-derived CDR1 and CDR2 are SNHLY and FYNNEI. The CDR3 here is CASSEWNRVSYEQYF. Incomplete CDR3 DNA: TGTGCCAGCAGTGAGTGGAACAGGGTATCCTACGAG. The entire variable domain, with the rest obtained from reference TRBV2 and TRBJ2-7, is as follows: EPEVTQTPSHQVTQMGQEVILRCVPISNHLYFYWYRQILGQKVEFLVSFYNNEISEKSEIFDDQFSVERPDGSNFTLKIRSTKLEDSAMYFCASSEWNRVSYEQYFGPGTRLTVT.

In the case of this clone: The CDR3 end is not reached by the read, which stops 3 residues before it; the germline J gene fills it in. V is TRBV7-8 and J is TRBJ1-6, with a tentative D call TRBD1 (6 bases). In germline, CDR1 is SGHVS, CDR2 FQNEAQ. The CDR3 consists of 14 residues. V lost 4 bases and J lost 7, with 11 bases in between. CDR3 DNA, as far as it was read: TGTGCCAGCAGCTCAGGGGATCCGAATTCACCC. Protein sequence: CASSSGDPNSP. The complete CDR3 reads CASSSGDPNSPLHF.

Ten or more counts support this clone. From the germline J gene comes the end of the CDR3, since the read stops 3 residues before it. The rearrangement links TRBV6-1 to TRBJ2-7, with D possibly TRBD2 on 5 matching bases. Germline values: CDR1 MNHNS, CDR2 SASEGT. Trimming pared 2 bases from V and 0 bases from J, leaving 8 bases between. This CDR3 region has 14 residues. The part of the CDR3 DNA that was read is TGTGCCAGCAGTGAACTAGCCGGCTCCTACGAG. Translation gives CASSELAGSYE. The complete CDR3 sequence is CASSELAGSYEQYF.

This clone was observed at least ten times. CDR3 in amino acids: CASSSVVGGETQYF. Incomplete CDR3 DNA: TGCGCCAGCAGCTCGGTGGTAGGCGGGGAGACC. The genes are TRBV5-1 and TRBJ2-5; weak D call: TRBD2 (5 bases). The read ends 3 residues shy of where the CDR3 ends; the end is completed using the germline J gene. The V gene's germline CDR1 is SGHRS and CDR2 YFSETQ. The V gene lost 3 bases and the J gene lost 5 bases, with 14 bases spanning the gap. This CDR3 has 14 amino acids.

This clone occurred many times. The read halts 3 residues ahead of the CDR3 end, with the missing end drawn from the germline J gene. This chain joins TRBV19 and TRBJ2-1, with 8 bases lining up with TRBD2. The CDR3 is made up of 15 amino acids. From germline, CDR1 is LNHDA and CDR2 SQIVND (reference sequence). V gave up 4 bases and J gave up 2 bases; unmatched junction bases: 4. The DNA read from the CDR3 is TGTGCCAGTAGTAAAGCGGGGGACACCTACAATGAG. This sequence encodes CASSKAGDTYNE. The full CDR3 sequence reads CASSKAGDTYNEQFF.

This clone was seen repeatedly, ten times or more. The CDR3 end is not reached by the read, which stops 3 residues before it; the germline J gene fills it in. The rearrangement uses TRBV7-9 and TRBJ2-3; a weak D match, TRBD2 (6 bases). Germline CDR1 is SEHNR and CDR2 is FQNEAQ (reference sequence). The germline V and J ends were trimmed by 4 bases and 4 bases, with 15 bases remaining between them. CDR3 length: 15 amino acids. CDR3 protein: CASSSLTSNADTQYF. The DNA read from the CDR3 is TGTGCCAGCAGCTCACTGACTAGTAACGCAGATACG.

Details on this clone: The read ends 3 residues early relative to the CDR3; the germline J gene fills the gap. The rearrangement links TRBV2 to TRBJ2-7, with TRBD2 identical over 13 bases. Unmatched junction bases numbered 8, after V lost 0 bases and J lost 3 bases. Germline CDR1 is SNHLY and CDR2 is FYNNEI. This CDR3 region has 18 residues. Partial CDR3 DNA: TGTGCCAGCAGTGAAGCGGGGCACGGACTAGCGGGAGACTACGAG. Translation gives CASSEAGHGLAGDYE. The entire CDR3 reads CASSEAGHGLAGDYEQYF.

There are a few counts of this clone. The missing CDR3 end, 3 residues past where the read stops, is filled in from the germline J gene. The chain employs TRBV7-9 and TRBJ2-5, with D perhaps matching TRBD2 (5 bases). The CDR3 contains 13 residues. The germline CDR1 and CDR2 sequences are SEHNR and FQNEAQ (reference sequence). Trimming took off 6 bases at V and 5 bases at J, with 13 bases between the two ends. CDR3 sequence reads: CASSPGEKETQYF. The sequenced part of the CDR3 DNA is TGTGCCAGCAGTCCCGGGGAAAAGGAGACC. Full variable domain (remainder filled in from reference TRBV7-9 and TRBJ2-5): DTGVSQNPRHKITKRGQNVTFRCDPISEHNRLYWYRQTLGQGPEFLTYFQNEAQLEKSRLLSDRFSAERPKGSFSTLEIQRTEQGDSAMYLCASSPGEKETQYFGPGTRLLVL.

This clone appeared many times. The CDR3 extends 3 residues past the end of the read, so its final part is completed from the germline J gene. The chain links TRBV20-1 to TRBJ1-2, with 7 bases matching TRBD1. This CDR3 has 13 amino acids. V shed 1 base, J shed 4 bases, and the junction held 3 bases outside the gene matches. Germline V lookup: CDR1 DFQATT, CDR2 SNEGSKA (reference sequence). CDR3 DNA, as far as it was read: TGCAGTGCTAGAGTTGGGACAGTCTATGGC. Its translation: CSARVGTVYG. The CDR3, in full, reads CSARVGTVYGYTF.

This clone was counted many times. CDR3 DNA, as far as it was read: TGCGCCAGCAGCCGGGACACCACTAACTATGGC. Translating it yields CASSRDTTNYG. The CDR3, in full, reads CASSRDTTNYGYTF. V and J are TRBV4-1 and TRBJ1-2, with a weak D call TRBD1 (6 bases). The read finishes 3 residues shy of the CDR3 end, and the germline J gene is used to complete it. Germline CDR1 is MGHRA and CDR2 is YSYEKL. The CDR3 is 14 amino acids. V lost 4 bases and J 0 bases, leaving 9 bases between the germline ends.

This clone was counted between two and nine times. Read coverage stops 3 residues before the CDR3 terminus; the germline J gene supplies the remainder. The J gene is TRBJ2-1, the V gene TRBV19, with D possibly matching TRBD2 (6 bases). Between the trimmed V and J ends, which lost 3 bases and 8 bases, there was a span of 26 bases. This CDR3 is 18 amino acids long. Germline CDR1 and CDR2: LNHDA and SQIVND (reference sequence). The CDR3 loop is CASSIFTTDPLPGDEQFF. The DNA read from the CDR3 is TGTGCCAGTAGTATTTTCACAACGGACCCCCTACCGGGGGATGAG. Variable domain in full (rest from reference TRBV19 and TRBJ2-1): DGGITQSPKYLFRKEGQNVTLSCEQNLNHDAMYWYRQDPGQGLRLIYYSQIVNDFQKGDIAEGYSVSREKKESFPLTVTSAQKNPTAFYLCASSIFTTDPLPGDEQFFGPGTRLTVL.